This TCR beta chain came from a study of cytomegalovirus exposure and HLA in healthy donors. Overall study: Early on, a data release was issued that held approximately 78 million unique TCRs from HLA-typed donors. Study results and limitations: Rare TCR sequences dominated, though some public TCRs recurred in many donors. According to the study, about 180 TCR beta chains were cytomegalovirus-associated.

Primers: 60 Vbeta forward and 13 Jbeta reverse. In the authors' methods: A later analysis counted about 80 million unique TCR beta chains, 9.5 million to 13 million shared. Some clones are missing from TCRdb's copy, which holds only in-frame ones; the method was immunoSEQ multiplex PCR. From that table come the V and J calls and clone size; the DNA was used to work out D and trimming. The sample records roughly 150,000 clones, 75% to 90% being singletons. Germline V lookup: CDR1 ENHRY, CDR2 SYGVKD. The CDR3 length is 13 residues. V was shortened by 9 bases and J by 0 bases, with 8 bases between the two germline ends. Turning to this clone: Antigen: not known.

This receptor was identified in a male donor in good health and CMV-seronegative. The source material was PBMCs. The chain has TRBV10-3 and TRBJ2-2; a possible D gene is TRBD1 (5 bases). CDR3: CAIRTSNTGELFF. Written as DNA, the CDR3 is TGTGCCATACGGACATCGAACACCGGGGAGCTGTTTTTT.